This T cell receptor (beta chain) was captured in a study of shared clonotypes between healthy human individuals. The method was immunoSEQ multiplex PCR; TCRdb's version includes in-frame clones alone and lacks a portion of them. The sample gives approximately 1.5 million clones, 98% of which show up once; roughly 0.4% is in the top ten. Germline V lookup: CDR1 MDHEN, CDR2 SYDVKM. CDR3 length: 18 residues. V lost 5 bases to trimming and J lost 7 bases; unmatched junction nucleotides: 14. The sequence came from a man aged 25-45 years in good health. The rearrangement links TRBV28 to TRBJ2-2, with 12 bases aligning to TRBD1. The sequenced sample consisted of naive CD4+ T cells sorted from blood. Subset given: CD45RA+ positively selected. The DNA of the CDR3 is TGTGCCAGCAGTGGCCGGGACAGGGGGCGGATTAATAGCGGGGAGCTGTTTTTT. Encoded protein: CASSGRDRGRINSGELFF.